This T cell receptor beta chain was documented in a study of blood T cell repertoires in COVID-19. The sample holds a few counts of this clone. The V segment lost 6 bases and the J segment 0 bases; nucleotides outside the gene matches: 11. Per germline, CDR1 SEHNR and CDR2 FQNEAQ (reference sequence). This CDR3 is built from 19 residues. Assay used: immunoSEQ multiplex PCR; TCRdb lists only in-frame clones, some missing. Among about 52,000 clones listed, approximately 82% were seen once. The rearrangement links TRBV7-9 to TRBJ2-3; TRBD2 agrees at 14 bases. This receptor was taken from a man in his 70s with active COVID-19. Specimen: peripheral blood. Here the CDR3 reads CASRWQFGTSGGSTDTQYF. The DNA for the CDR3 is TGTGCCAGCAGATGGCAATTCGGGACTAGCGGGGGAAGCACAGATACGCAGTATTTT.